A single sample gave rise to the 20 T cell receptor beta chains below, sequenced in a study of breast tumors, draining lymph nodes, adjacent tissues. TCRdb ran MiXCR on the multiplex PCR reads and lists one entry per CDR3 protein. The sample contains about 300,000 distinct CDR3 sequences, roughly 31% of which appear only once. The lymph nodes were axillary draining lymph nodes from breast cancer patients. Sequencing was done on a sample of axillary lymph node tissue. Receptors originate from a female donor with breast cancer. Some clones in this sample may be carry-over from other donors' samples.

In the case of this clonotype: Given a much more abundant clone one base away, this may be a read error. In DNA, the CDR3 is TGCGCCGGCAACGTGGCGGGAGGCCCCTCCTACGAGCAGTACTTC. This codes for CAGNVAGGPSYEQYF. The chain links TRBV5-1 to TRBJ2-7, with 8 positions matching TRBD2. CDR1 is SGHRS, CDR2 YFSETQ, per germline. V shed 10 bases, J shed 0 bases, and the junction held 12 bases outside the gene matches. CDR3 size: 15 residues.

The V call is TRBV11-2, the J call TRBJ1-5; 8 bases match TRBD1. This CDR3 contains 16 residues. Germline V lookup: CDR1 SGHAT, CDR2 FQNNGV. Trimming removed 5 bases from V and 6 bases from J; junction bases left unmatched: 12. CDR3 DNA sequence: TGTGCCAGCAGCGAAGGGGGGGGCAGGGGGCGTCAGCCCCAGCATTTT. Translating it yields CASSEGGGRGRQPQHF.

At least ten counts were recorded for this clonotype. The J gene is TRBJ2-2, the V gene TRBV20-1, with 14 bases fitting TRBD2. The CDR3 sequence is 16 residues long. The germline gives CDR1 DFQATT, CDR2 SNEGSKA (reference sequence). V lost 1 base and J lost 7; bases outside the gene matches: 5. For the CDR3, the DNA is TGCAGTGCTAGAGGACTAGCGGGAGGGCGTAGCGGGGAGCTGTTTTTT. As protein: CSARGLAGGRSGELFF.

In this sample, this clonotype turned up many times. This rearrangement joins TRBV5-1 to TRBJ2-7, with 7 bases aligning to TRBD2. CDR3 size: 15 residues. Germline V gene data show CDR1 as SGHRS and CDR2 as YFSETQ. Trimming cost V 0 bases and J 3 bases; bases outside gene matches: 6. The CDR3 sequence is CASSLVPAGSYEQYF. The CDR3 DNA sequence: TGCGCCAGCAGCTTGGTGCCAGCGGGGAGCTACGAGCAGTACTTC.

Ten or more counts support this clonotype. The J gene is TRBJ2-5, the V gene TRBV10-3; D is unresolved. The CDR3 is 14 amino acids. In germline, CDR1 is ENHRY, CDR2 SYGVKD. Trimming pared 2 bases from V and 3 bases from J, leaving 10 bases between. This CDR3 is CAISETPAEETQYF. The DNA of the CDR3 is TGTGCCATCAGTGAGACCCCGGCGGAAGAGACCCAGTACTTC.

This clonotype came up a few times. The chain joins TRBV2 to TRBJ1-1, with 8 positions matching TRBD1. V was pared by 8 bases and J by 1 base, with 3 bases of the junction left unmatched. The CDR3 contains 13 residues. Germline V gene lookup returns CDR1 SNHLY and CDR2 FYNNEI. Here the CDR3 DNA reads TGTGCCAGCGGGGACAGGTCGAACACTGAAGCTTTCTTT. Protein sequence: CASGDRSNTEAFF.

The genes are TRBV9 and TRBJ2-7; the match to TRBD1 covers 9 bases. The CDR3 is 16 amino acids. V gave up 0 bases and J gave up 4 bases; unmatched junction bases: 8. Germline loops: CDR1 SGDLS, CDR2 YYNGEE. CDR3 protein: CASSVGGGQGVYEQYF. CDR3 DNA: TGTGCCAGCAGCGTAGGGGGGGGACAGGGTGTTTACGAGCAGTACTTC.

This clonotype occurred once. Being one base from a much bigger clone, this may be a read error. The V call is TRBV6-5, the J call TRBJ1-4; perhaps TRBD1 as D (6 bases). The CDR3 has 15 residues. Germline CDR1 and CDR2: MNHEY and SVGAGI. The CDR3 sequence: CASMAGGTTNEKPFF. The DNA of the CDR3 is TGTGCCAGCATGGCCGGGGGGACAACTAATGAAAAACCGTTTTTT.

This clonotype was counted a few times. The rearrangement uses TRBV29-1 and TRBJ2-7; TRBD1 might be the D (5 bases). Between the trimmed V and J ends, which lost 5 bases and 2 bases, there was a span of 13 bases. The CDR3 loop spans 13 amino acids. Germline V gene lookup returns CDR1 SQVTM and CDR2 ANQGSEA. CDR3 coding DNA: TGCAGCGTTCGAGGACCAGGGACCTACGAGCAGTACTTC. Its translation is CSVRGPGTYEQYF.

Note on this clonotype: Just one base apart from a much larger clone, this may be a read error. CDR3 residues: CASGSQSYNEQFF. The CDR3 DNA sequence: TGTGCCAGCGGCTCTCAATCCTACAATGAGCAGTTCTTC. This sequence joins TRBV7-3 and TRBJ2-1, with D uncertain. V dropped 8 bases and J dropped 1 base, with 9 bases sitting between them. Looked up from germline, CDR1 is SGHTA and CDR2 is FQGTGA. This CDR3 has 13 amino acids.

The table lists this clonotype with a few counts. The chain employs TRBV27 and TRBJ2-7; D call uncertain. Germline V lookup: CDR1 MNHEY, CDR2 SMNVEV (reference sequence). The CDR3 covers 14 residues. V was shortened by 0 bases and J by 2 bases, with 8 bases between the two germline ends. The CDR3: CASSLSGQAYEQYF. CDR3 DNA: TGTGCCAGCAGTTTATCGGGTCAGGCCTACGAGCAGTACTTC.

This clonotype has just a few counts. A much larger clone sits a single nucleotide away, making a read error possible. The V call is TRBV20-1, the J call TRBJ2-7; TRBD1 might be the D (5 bases). CDR3 length equals 14 residues. Germline-derived CDR1 and CDR2 are DFQATT and SNEGSKA (reference sequence). V lost 2 bases and J 6 bases, leaving 17 bases between the germline ends. Here the CDR3 reads CSARPSGGRAEQYF. DNA for the CDR3: TGCAGTGCTAGACCATCCGGTGGCAGGGCCGAGCAGTACTTC.

This clonotype occurred once. The rearrangement links TRBV9 to TRBJ2-5; D may be TRBD2 (6 bases). This CDR3 is 15 amino acids long. V lost 0 bases to trimming and J lost 1 base, with 10 bases between them. From germline, CDR1 is SGDLS and CDR2 YYNGEE. The CDR3 DNA reads as TGTGCCAGCAGCGTAGTTGTCGGGGGCCAAGAGACCCAGTACTTC. It encodes CASSVVVGGQETQYF.

The rearrangement uses TRBV6-4 and TRBJ1-5; possible D gene TRBD1, 5 bases. The germline V gene has CDR1 MRHNA and CDR2 SNTAGT. V was trimmed by 5 bases and J by 3 bases, leaving 17 bases between them. CDR3 length equals 16 residues. CDR3 coding DNA: TGTGCCAGCAGTCTACAGGCGGGTCCTACCAATCAGCCCCAGCATTTT. It translates to CASSLQAGPTNQPQHF.

CDR3 sequence reads: CASHKSLGGTGELFF. CDR3 DNA: TGTGCCAGCCACAAAAGTCTAGGGGGGACCGGGGAGCTGTTTTTT. The chain joins TRBV5-4 to TRBJ2-2, with D possibly being TRBD1 or TRBD2 (6 bases each). The CDR3 length is 15 residues. CDR1 is SGHNT, CDR2 YYREEE, per germline (reference sequence). V lost 7 bases and J 5 bases, leaving 18 bases between the germline ends.

This clonotype showed up many times. The chain combines TRBV10-1 with TRBJ2-7; 8 bases line up with TRBD2. The germline V gene has CDR1 WNHNN and CDR2 SYGVQD (reference sequence). Germline trimming cut 4 bases from V and 2 bases from J; bases unmatched to any gene: 13. The CDR3 has 17 residues. The CDR3 coding sequence is TGCGCCAGCAGTGGTATTGGGGTAGCGGGAAGCCCCTACGAGCAGTACTTC. Translation: CASSGIGVAGSPYEQYF.

V is TRBV19 and J is TRBJ1-1, with D perhaps TRBD1 (5 bases). The CDR3 runs to 15 residues. From germline, CDR1 is LNHDA and CDR2 SQIVND (reference sequence). V was trimmed by 4 bases and J by 8 bases, leaving 20 bases between them. CDR3 region: CASSTRGALSEEAFF. For the CDR3, the DNA is TGTGCCAGTAGTACAAGAGGGGCCCTATCGGAGGAAGCTTTCTTT.

The chain is built from TRBV3-2 and TRBJ2-5. TRBV3-2 is shown as a pseudogene. CDR3 length: 15 residues. Here the CDR3 reads CASSQVLCGGETQYF. CDR3 sequence (DNA): TGTGCCAGCAGCCAAGTGCTTTGTGGTGGAGAGACCCAGTACTTC.

The chain joins TRBV29-1 to TRBJ2-3; no reliable D call. Germline V gene data show CDR1 as SQVTM and CDR2 as ANQGSEA. V was pared by 5 bases and J by 2 bases, with 14 bases between. This CDR3 region has 14 residues. The CDR3 region has the DNA TGCAGCGTTTTCGATGCGCGGAACACAGATACGCAGTATTTT. Translating gives CSVFDARNTDTQYF.

This clonotype was seen many times. The chain uses TRBV7-9 and TRBJ2-7; D is uncertain. The germline gives CDR1 SEHNR, CDR2 FQNEAQ (reference sequence). The V end lost 4 bases, the J end lost 12 bases, and 13 bases lay between the germline ends. The CDR3 length is 11 residues. CDR3 DNA: TGTGCCAGCAGCTCGACTGTTGAGGCGTACTTC. Translation gives CASSSTVEAYF.